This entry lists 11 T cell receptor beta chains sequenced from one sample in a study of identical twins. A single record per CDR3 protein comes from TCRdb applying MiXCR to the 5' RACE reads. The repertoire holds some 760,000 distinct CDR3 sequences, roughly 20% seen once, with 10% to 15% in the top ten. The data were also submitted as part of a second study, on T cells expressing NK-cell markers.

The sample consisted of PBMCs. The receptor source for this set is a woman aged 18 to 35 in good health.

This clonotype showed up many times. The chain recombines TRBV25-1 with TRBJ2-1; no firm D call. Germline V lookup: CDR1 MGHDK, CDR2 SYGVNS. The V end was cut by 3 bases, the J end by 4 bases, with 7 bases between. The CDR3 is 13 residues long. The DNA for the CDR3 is TGTGCCAGCAGTGACCGACGGTACAATGAGCAGTTCTTC. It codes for CASSDRRYNEQFF.

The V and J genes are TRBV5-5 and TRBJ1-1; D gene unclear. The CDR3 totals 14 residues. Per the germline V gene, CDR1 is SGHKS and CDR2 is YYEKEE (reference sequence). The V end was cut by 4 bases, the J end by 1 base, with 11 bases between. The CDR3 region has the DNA TGTGCCAGCAGCGCACCCCAGAAGAACACTGAAGCTTTCTTT. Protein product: CASSAPQKNTEAFF.

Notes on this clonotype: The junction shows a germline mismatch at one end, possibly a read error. The CDR3 spells CPSRELNTQYF. The CDR3 DNA reads as TGTCCCAGCAGGGAACTGAATACGCAGTATTTT. The chain couples TRBV12-3 or TRBV12-4 to TRBJ2-3, with D possibly matching TRBD1 (5 bases). The CDR3 covers 11 residues.

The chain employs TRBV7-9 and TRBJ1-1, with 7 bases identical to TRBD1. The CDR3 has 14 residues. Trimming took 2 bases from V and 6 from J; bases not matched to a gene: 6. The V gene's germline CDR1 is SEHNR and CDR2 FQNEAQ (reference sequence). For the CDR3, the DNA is TGTGCCAGCAGCTTACAACAGGGGATCGCTGAAGCTTTCTTT. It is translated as CASSLQQGIAEAFF.

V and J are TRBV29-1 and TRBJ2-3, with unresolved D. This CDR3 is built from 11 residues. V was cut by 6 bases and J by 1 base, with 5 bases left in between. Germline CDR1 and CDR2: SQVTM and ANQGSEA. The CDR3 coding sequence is TGCAGCGTCTCGCGCACAGATACGCAGTATTTT. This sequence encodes CSVSRTDTQYF.

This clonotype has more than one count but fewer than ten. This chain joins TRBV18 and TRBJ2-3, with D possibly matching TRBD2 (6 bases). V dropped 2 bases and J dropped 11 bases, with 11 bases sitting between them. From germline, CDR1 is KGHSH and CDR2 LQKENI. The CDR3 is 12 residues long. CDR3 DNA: TGTGCCAGCTCACCAGGACTCGGGGGGCAGTATTTT. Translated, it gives CASSPGLGGQYF.

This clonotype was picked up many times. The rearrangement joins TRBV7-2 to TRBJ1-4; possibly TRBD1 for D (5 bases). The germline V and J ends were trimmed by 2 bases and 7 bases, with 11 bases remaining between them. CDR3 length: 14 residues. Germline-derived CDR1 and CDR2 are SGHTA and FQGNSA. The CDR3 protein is CASSLSGSSEKLFF. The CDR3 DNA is TGTGCCAGCAGCTTATCAGGGAGTAGTGAAAAACTGTTTTTT.

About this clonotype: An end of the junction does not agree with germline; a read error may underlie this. CDR3 amino acids: CAISLASGSAEQFF. CDR3 coding DNA: TGTGCCATCAGTTTAGCTAGCGGGAGCGCTGAGCAGTTCTTC. The V gene is TRBV12-3 or TRBV12-4, the J gene TRBJ2-1; 10 bases are a match to TRBD2. The CDR3 is 14 residues long.

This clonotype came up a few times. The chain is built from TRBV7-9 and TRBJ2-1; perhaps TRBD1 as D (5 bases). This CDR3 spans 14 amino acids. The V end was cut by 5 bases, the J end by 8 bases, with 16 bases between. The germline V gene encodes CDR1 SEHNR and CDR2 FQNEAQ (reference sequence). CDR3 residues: CASSPLGPKHEQFF. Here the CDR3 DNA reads TGTGCCAGCAGCCCCTTGGGGCCTAAGCATGAGCAGTTCTTC.

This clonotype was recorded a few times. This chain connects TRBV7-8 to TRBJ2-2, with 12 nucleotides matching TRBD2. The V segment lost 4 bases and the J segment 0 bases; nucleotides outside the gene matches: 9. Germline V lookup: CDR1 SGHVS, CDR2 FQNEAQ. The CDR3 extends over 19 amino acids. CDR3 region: CASSYLGLAGAANTGELFF. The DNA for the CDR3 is TGTGCCAGCAGCTACTTGGGACTAGCGGGCGCGGCGAACACCGGGGAGCTGTTTTTT.

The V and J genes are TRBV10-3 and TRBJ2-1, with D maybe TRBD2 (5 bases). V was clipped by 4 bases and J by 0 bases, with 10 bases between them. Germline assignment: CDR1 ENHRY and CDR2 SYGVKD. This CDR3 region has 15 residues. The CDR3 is CAISGDYSSYNEQFF. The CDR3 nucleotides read TGTGCCATCAGTGGTGACTACAGCTCCTACAATGAGCAGTTCTTC.